Listed below are T cell receptor beta chains from one sample, sequenced in a study of shared clonotypes between healthy human individuals. This table comes from immunoSEQ multiplex PCR, and its TCRdb copy is limited to in-frame clones, with some not included. The data contain more than 900,000 clones, 70% to 80% of them singletons. The sequenced sample consisted of memory CD4+ T cells from PBMCs. The receptors were gathered from a man aged 18 to 29 in good health. Some clones in this sample may be carry-over from other donors' samples. The CDR3 runs from the conserved cysteine through the conserved F or W. A D gene is named only where the DNA matches it firmly. The size field is filled for only some rows; it gives once, few, many or a size class.

d_gene	v_gene	j_gene	abundance	CDR3nt	CDR3aa
-	TRBV30	TRBJ1-3	-	TGTGCCTGGAGTTGGACAGCCTCTGGAAACACCATATATTTT	CAWSWTASGNTIYF
-	TRBV2	TRBJ1-3	few	TGTGCCACCTCCCAGGGCCCTCGAAACACCATATATTTT	CATSQGPRNTIYF
TRBD1	TRBV7-3	TRBJ2-5	-	TGTGCCAGCAGCTTAAACAGGGGGCGTGATGAGACCCAGTACTTC	CASSLNRGRDETQYF
-	TRBV7-9	TRBJ1-1	once	TGTGCCAGCAGCTTAGGCGGGTTGGGGTGGATGAACACTGAAGCTTTCTTT	CASSLGGLGWMNTEAFF
-	TRBV6-1	TRBJ2-1	-	TGTGCCAGCAGTGAAGCTAGCAGACACAATGAGCAGTTCTTC	CASSEASRHNEQFF
-	TRBV18	TRBJ2-3	-	TGTGCCAGCTCGCAGAGGGCGGGTAGCACAGATACGCAGTATTTT	CASSQRAGSTDTQYF
TRBD2	TRBV4-3	TRBJ2-2	-	TGCGCCAGCAGCCAAGATTTGACTAGCGGGTACGGGACCGGGGAGCTGTTTTTT	CASSQDLTSGYGTGELFF
-	TRBV5-4	TRBJ2-5	-	TGTGCAACCCGGTTCCTCCAAGAGACCCAGTACTTC	CATRFLQETQYF
TRBD1	TRBV2	TRBJ1-1	few	TGTGCCAGCAGTGAAGAGACAGGGGAAACTGAAGCTTTCTTT	CASSEETGETEAFF
-	TRBV30	TRBJ1-5	-	TGTGCCTGGAGTGTAGTAGGCGGAAGCAATCAGCCCCAGCATTTT	CAWSVVGGSNQPQHF
-	TRBV6-1	TRBJ2-5	-	TGTGCCAGCAACGAGACACCTAAAGAGACCCAGTACTTC	CASNETPKETQYF
TRBD2	TRBV11-2	TRBJ2-7	-	TGTGCCAGCAGCCAAGGGGCGGGGGAACCCTACGAGCAGTACTTC	CASSQGAGEPYEQYF
TRBD1	TRBV7-2	TRBJ1-5	once	TGTGCCAGCAGCCATACAGGGGGCGATCAGCCCCAGCATTTT	CASSHTGGDQPQHF
TRBD2	TRBV6-1	TRBJ2-1	-	TGTGCCAGCATTTCTGGGGGACTAGGCAATGAGCAGTTCTTC	CASISGGLGNEQFF
-	TRBV19	TRBJ1-5	-	TGTGCCAGTAGTCTCCGGGGAAATCAGCCCCAGCATTTT	CASSLRGNQPQHF
TRBD1	TRBV11-2	TRBJ2-3	-	TGTGCCAGCAGCCGCCTGACAGGGATCACAGATACGCAGTATTTT	CASSRLTGITDTQYF
-	TRBV28	TRBJ1-5	-	TGTGCCAGCAGGGTGTTTAGCAATCAGCCCCAGCATTTT	CASRVFSNQPQHF
TRBD2	TRBV7-2	TRBJ2-3	few	TGTGCCAGCAGCTTACTAGGCGGGGGTGTGGATACGCAGTATTTT	CASSLLGGGVDTQYF
-	TRBV4-1	TRBJ2-4	-	TGCGCCAGCAGCCAAGATGGGGCCCAAAACATTCAGTACTTC	CASSQDGAQNIQYF
TRBD2	TRBV18	TRBJ2-5	-	TGTGCCAGCTCACCGCGGCTAGCGGGAGGCCAAGAGACCCAGTACTTC	CASSPRLAGGQETQYF
-	TRBV30	TRBJ1-1	-	TGTGCCTACCGGGCCCTGGCGGGCACTGAAGCTTTCTTT	CAYRALAGTEAFF
TRBD2	TRBV11-2	TRBJ2-7	-	TGTGCCAGCAGCACCGGACTAGCGGGAAGCTACGAGCAGTACTTC	CASSTGLAGSYEQYF
TRBD2	TRBV7-2	TRBJ2-7	-	TGTGCCAGCAGCTTAGAGGGGCTAGCGGGAGGGTCCCTCTACGAGCAGTACTTC	CASSLEGLAGGSLYEQYF
-	TRBV6-1	TRBJ2-7	-	TGTGCCAGCAGTGAGGGCATCGGTGGCGGAGCCTACGAGCAGTACTTC	CASSEGIGGGAYEQYF
TRBD1	TRBV28	TRBJ2-7	once	TGTGCCAGCAGTCCATACTACCAGACAGGGGGCGAGCAGTACTTC	CASSPYYQTGGEQYF
TRBD2	TRBV11-2	TRBJ2-2	-	TGTGCCAGCAGCTTGTTTTCTAGCGGAAACACCGGGGAGCTGTTTTTT	CASSLFSSGNTGELFF
-	TRBV5-5	TRBJ2-1	-	TGTGCCAGCAGCTCCCTAGTTATCGGTGAGCAGTTCTTC	CASSSLVIGEQFF
TRBD2	TRBV7-4	TRBJ2-2	-	TGTGCCAGCAGCTCCCCCCGGGAGGAGGGCGGGGAGCTGTTTTTT	CASSSPREEGGELFF
TRBD1	TRBV28	TRBJ1-2	-	TGTGCCAGCAGTTTAAAAGACGTGCGCCTTTCGACAGGGGGCCGGTATGGCTACACCTTC	CASSLKDVRLSTGGRYGYTF
TRBD1	TRBV6-1	TRBJ1-1	-	TGTGCCAGCAGTGAAGGGGGGGCAGGGGGCACTGAAGCTTTCTTT	CASSEGGAGGTEAFF
-	TRBV25-1	TRBJ1-6	-	TGTGCCAGCACCGAGGGGGGGAGGGGACTCTCCTATAATTCACCCCTCCACTTT	CASTEGGRGLSYNSPLHF
-	TRBV27	TRBJ2-4	few	TGTGCCAGCAGCCTGGGGGGGGCTGCTGGGGGCATTCAGTACTTC	CASSLGGAAGGIQYF
TRBD1	TRBV25-1	TRBJ2-5	-	TGTGCCAGCAGTTCCCGGACAGGGGTAGAGACCCAGTACTTC	CASSSRTGVETQYF
-	TRBV1	TRBJ2-3	-	TGCACCAGCAGCCAGGCCACGGGGGGAATTGAGGATACGCAGTATTTT	CTSSQATGGIEDTQYF
-	TRBV9	TRBJ2-7	-	TGTGCCAGCAGCCCGACCTGGGGCCGGGACTTTACGCAGCAGTACTTC	CASSPTWGRDFTQQYF
-	TRBV7-9	TRBJ2-7	-	TGTGCCAGCAGCTTGTTCGACGAGCAGTACTTC	CASSLFDEQYF
-	TRBV18	TRBJ1-1	-	TGTGCCAGCTCATACGATAGGGAACCTAGTTTCTTT	CASSYDREPSFF
TRBD1	TRBV29-1	TRBJ2-3	-	TGCAGCGCACCTTCACAGGGGGCCACAGATACGCAGTATTTT	CSAPSQGATDTQYF
-	TRBV14	TRBJ1-3	-	TGTGCCAGCAGCCCAACAGGGTTAGCTGGAAACACCATATATTTT	CASSPTGLAGNTIYF
-	TRBV19	TRBJ1-2	many	TGTGCCAGTAGTGTGTCCACGGGGTATAGTGGCTACACCTTC	CASSVSTGYSGYTF
-	TRBV6-6	TRBJ2-7	-	TGTGCCAGCAGACCCGACGGAGGGGGTCACGAGCAGTACTTC	CASRPDGGGHEQYF
-	TRBV6-6	TRBJ2-7	-	TGTGCCAGCAGTCCAAACACTAGAAGAGGCGAGCAGTACTTC	CASSPNTRRGEQYF
TRBD2	TRBV29-1	TRBJ2-1	few	TGCAGCGTTGACCCCGGACTAGCGGTCAATGAGCAGTTCTTC	CSVDPGLAVNEQFF
-	TRBV5-1	TRBJ1-1	-	TGCGCCAGCAGCTTGGCCAGACCTAACACTGAAGCTTTCTTT	CASSLARPNTEAFF
TRBD2	TRBV30	TRBJ2-1	-	TGTGCCTGGAGTGTAGTGGCTAGCGGGAGAGGATGGCAGTTCTTC	CAWSVVASGRGWQFF
-	TRBV18	TRBJ1-1	few	TGTGCCAGCTCACCAACCCGGAAGGGGAAGAACACTGAAGCTTTCTTT	CASSPTRKGKNTEAFF
-	TRBV7-2	TRBJ2-5	-	TGTGCCAGCAGCTTGGGTTCGGCGGGGGAGACCCAGTACTTC	CASSLGSAGETQYF
-	TRBV7-2	TRBJ1-3	-	TGTGCCAGCAGCTTAATGGCTTCTGGAAACACCATATATTTT	CASSLMASGNTIYF
-	TRBV5-1	TRBJ2-2	few	TGCGCCAGCAGCTTGTTTAGGGGACTTCGAACCGGGGAGCTGTTTTTT	CASSLFRGLRTGELFF
TRBD1	TRBV4-2	TRBJ1-1	-	TGTGCCAGCAGCTATCAACCGGGGACAGCTACGCGCACTGAAGCTTTCTTT	CASSYQPGTATRTEAFF